This TCR beta chain was identified in a study of control samples from healthy donors and cancer patients. CDR1 is SGDLS and CDR2 is YYNGEE in the germline V gene. V was trimmed by 3 bases and J by 2 bases, leaving 17 bases between them. The CDR3 consists of 16 residues. This clone was counted a single time. This table comes from immunoSEQ multiplex PCR, and its TCRdb copy is limited to in-frame clones, with some not included. The sample includes about 26,000 clones, more than 75% of them seen just once. The rearrangement uses TRBV9 and TRBJ2-5; a possible D gene is TRBD1 (7 bases). The specimen was PBMCs. The receptor comes from a man aged 60-69 years with colorectal cancer. The DNA for the CDR3 is TGTGCCAGCAGCGAGACGGGGCGGGACAGACAAGAGACCCAGTACTTC. Protein sequence: CASSETGRDRQETQYF.